These 18 T cell receptor beta chains were sequenced from one sample in a study of shared clonotypes between healthy human individuals. Method: immunoSEQ multiplex PCR; TCRdb's copy keeps in-frame clones and lacks some. The sample records under 2.5 million clones, just under 95% being singletons. The sample taken for sequencing was naive CD4+ T cells from PBMCs. The sample's subset: CD45RA+ positively selected. The receptors derive from a man aged 18 to 29 in good health. Some clones in this sample may be carry-over from other donors' samples.

The gene calls are TRBV7-2 and TRBJ2-4, with 8 bases fitting TRBD1. CDR1 is SGHTA, CDR2 FQGNSA, per germline. The CDR3 spans 14 residues. Trimming cost V 5 bases and J 6 bases; bases outside gene matches: 6. The CDR3 DNA reads as TGTGCCAGCAGCGCAGGGACAGGACCAAACATTCAGTACTTC. It is translated as CASSAGTGPNIQYF. The full variable domain, in which reference TRBV7-2 and TRBJ2-4 provide the parts outside the CDR3, is GAGVSQSPSNKVTEKGKDVELRCDPISGHTALYWYRQSLGQGLEFLIYFQGNSAPDKSGLPSDRFSAERTGGSVSTLTIQRTQQEDSAVYLCASSAGTGPNIQYFGAGTRLSVL.

The chain links TRBV7-2 to TRBJ2-4; D is possibly TRBD2 (6 bases). The germline V gene encodes CDR1 SGHTA and CDR2 FQGNSA. Trimming cost V 5 bases and J 7 bases, with 18 bases left between them. The CDR3 runs to 15 residues. The CDR3 sequence: CASSPMGLGGNIQYF. The CDR3 nucleotides are TGTGCCAGCAGCCCCATGGGACTTGGTGGGAACATTCAGTACTTC.

The V and J genes are TRBV7-2 and TRBJ1-1; maybe TRBD1 (6 bases). CDR3 size: 15 residues. Trimming took 4 bases from V and 2 from J, leaving 14 bases between them. The germline V gene encodes CDR1 SGHTA and CDR2 FQGNSA. The CDR3 protein is CASSSLAGANTEAFF. CDR3 in DNA: TGTGCCAGCAGCTCCCTGGCGGGGGCTAACACTGAAGCTTTCTTT.

This clone is a singleton in its sample. The V gene is TRBV27, the J gene TRBJ2-3, with no clear D. This CDR3 region has 14 residues. Trimming removed 4 bases from V and 2 bases from J, with 10 bases in between. Germline-derived CDR1 and CDR2 are MNHEY and SMNVEV (reference sequence). CDR3 region: CASSSMESTDTQYF. The CDR3 DNA is TGTGCCAGCAGTTCGATGGAGTCCACAGATACGCAGTATTTT.

The chain's CDR3 is CASFSGTGGNEQYF. In DNA form, the CDR3 reads TGCGCCAGCTTCTCCGGGACAGGGGGTAACGAGCAGTACTTC. V is TRBV5-1 and J is TRBJ2-7, with 11 bases that match TRBD1. CDR3 length: 14 amino acids. Per the germline V gene, CDR1 is SGHRS and CDR2 is YFSETQ. J gave up 5 bases and V 7 bases, and 8 bases lay outside the gene matches.

The genes are TRBV15 and TRBJ2-2; D is undetermined. The germline gives CDR1 LNHNV, CDR2 YYDKDF (reference sequence). V was cut by 0 bases and J by 6 bases, with 5 bases left in between. The CDR3 runs to 13 residues. The CDR3 spells CATSRDTSGELFF. In nucleotides, the CDR3 is TGTGCCACCAGCAGAGATACTTCCGGGGAGCTGTTTTTT.

V is TRBV6-5 and J is TRBJ1-2; D may be TRBD1 (6 bases). This CDR3 region has 14 residues. The germline V gene encodes CDR1 MNHEY and CDR2 SVGAGI. V was clipped by 6 bases and J by 2 bases, with 13 bases between them. The CDR3 spells CASSLGGMNYGYTF. The DNA for the CDR3 is TGTGCCAGCAGCCTAGGGGGGATGAACTATGGCTACACCTTC.

The gene calls are TRBV10-3 and TRBJ1-1; D remains unclear. V lost 8 bases and J 0 bases, leaving 10 bases between the germline ends. This CDR3 contains 13 residues. Germline V lookup: CDR1 ENHRY, CDR2 SYGVKD. In DNA, the CDR3 is TGTGCCATCCTGGGAACTCTGAACACTGAAGCTTTCTTT. Amino acid sequence: CAILGTLNTEAFF.

This clone appeared a single time. Other nucleotide sequences from this sample produce the same CDR3. The chain couples TRBV28 to TRBJ1-1; a possible D gene is TRBD1 (6 bases). Germline CDR1 and CDR2: MDHEN and SYDVKM. Trimming took off 4 bases at V and 6 bases at J, with 9 bases between the two ends. The CDR3 length is 12 residues. The CDR3 spells CASSSDSPEAFF. In nucleotides, the CDR3 is TGTGCCAGCAGTTCGGACAGCCCTGAAGCTTTCTTT.

The gene calls are TRBV7-7 and TRBJ2-1, with D perhaps TRBD2 (5 bases). V was trimmed by 1 base and J by 10 bases, leaving 14 bases between them. Germline loops: CDR1 SSHAT, CDR2 FNYEAQ (reference sequence). This CDR3 comprises 14 residues. Written as DNA, the CDR3 is TGTGCCAGCAGCTTAGGGTCCGGGAACGTCGAGCAGTTCTTC. Amino acid sequence: CASSLGSGNVEQFF.

In this sample, this clone turned up a few times. The sample contains more than one DNA sequence encoding this CDR3. The chain recombines TRBV27 with TRBJ1-1; TRBD1 matches 7 bases. Germline V gene lookup returns CDR1 MNHEY and CDR2 SMNVEV (reference sequence). This CDR3 region has 11 residues. V was clipped by 2 bases and J by 10 bases; unmatched bases: 1. In nucleotides, the CDR3 is TGTGCCAGCAGTTTACAGGGGGGAGCTTTCTTT. It yields the protein CASSLQGGAFF.

CDR3 sequence: CASSPIGREPYNEQFF. The CDR3 coding sequence is TGCGCCAGCAGCCCGATTGGGAGGGAACCCTACAATGAGCAGTTCTTC. This chain links TRBV4-1 with TRBJ2-1, with 7 bases identical to TRBD2. The V segment lost 4 bases and the J segment 2 bases; nucleotides outside the gene matches: 8. Germline CDR1 MGHRA, CDR2 YSYEKL. This CDR3 contains 16 residues.

This chain connects TRBV27 to TRBJ2-4; D is ambiguous. The CDR3 totals 15 residues. V lost 6 bases and J lost 1, with 13 bases in between. Germline CDR1 MNHEY, CDR2 SMNVEV (reference sequence). Written as DNA, the CDR3 is TGTGCCAGCAGCGAGCTCGTAGGGGCCAAAAACATTCAGTACTTC. This sequence encodes CASSELVGAKNIQYF.

This clone came up once. The rearrangement joins TRBV29-1 to TRBJ2-3; D is ambiguous. Germline V CDR1 and CDR2: SQVTM, ANQGSEA. The CDR3 totals 12 residues. Trimming removed 3 bases at V and 2 bases at J, with 6 bases between. The CDR3 DNA sequence: TGCAGCGTTGATAAATCCACAGATACGCAGTATTTT. Translating it yields CSVDKSTDTQYF.

The rearrangement joins TRBV6-5 to TRBJ2-1; 7 bases are shared with TRBD2. The CDR3 covers 16 residues. Trimming cost V 2 bases and J 5 bases; bases outside gene matches: 9. CDR1 and CDR2 from the germline V gene are MNHEY and SVGAGI. CDR3 DNA: TGTGCCAGCAGTTACGGGTGGCGGGGGAATGACAATGAGCAGTTCTTC. Protein sequence: CASSYGWRGNDNEQFF.

The genes are TRBV10-3 and TRBJ2-3; weak D call: TRBD2 (6 bases). Germline V gives CDR1 ENHRY, CDR2 SYGVKD. Trimming took off 8 bases at V and 1 base at J, with 10 bases between the two ends. The CDR3 is made up of 13 amino acids. CDR3 in DNA: TGTGCCATCGGGGAGCGGGGCACAGATACGCAGTATTTT. Encoded protein: CAIGERGTDTQYF.

The chain joins TRBV7-8 to TRBJ2-5; TRBD2 is a possible D gene (6 bases). Matching the DNA end better, TRBJ2-7 makes the J call doubtful. Germline V gene lookup returns CDR1 SGHVS and CDR2 FQNEAQ. This CDR3 region has 17 residues. The CDR3 DNA is TGTGCCAGCAGCTTAGGTTTATGGCGGGGTAGCTCCTACGAGCAGTACTTC. This sequence encodes CASSLGLWRGSSYEQYF.

V and J are TRBV5-1 and TRBJ2-1, with TRBD2 identical over 9 bases. Losses at the gene ends were 5 bases for V and 6 bases for J; bases not matched to a gene: 9. Per germline, CDR1 SGHRS and CDR2 YFSETQ. This CDR3 spans 15 amino acids. CDR3 residues: CASSGGRAFGNEQFF. The CDR3 DNA is TGCGCCAGCAGTGGCGGGAGGGCCTTTGGCAATGAGCAGTTCTTC.